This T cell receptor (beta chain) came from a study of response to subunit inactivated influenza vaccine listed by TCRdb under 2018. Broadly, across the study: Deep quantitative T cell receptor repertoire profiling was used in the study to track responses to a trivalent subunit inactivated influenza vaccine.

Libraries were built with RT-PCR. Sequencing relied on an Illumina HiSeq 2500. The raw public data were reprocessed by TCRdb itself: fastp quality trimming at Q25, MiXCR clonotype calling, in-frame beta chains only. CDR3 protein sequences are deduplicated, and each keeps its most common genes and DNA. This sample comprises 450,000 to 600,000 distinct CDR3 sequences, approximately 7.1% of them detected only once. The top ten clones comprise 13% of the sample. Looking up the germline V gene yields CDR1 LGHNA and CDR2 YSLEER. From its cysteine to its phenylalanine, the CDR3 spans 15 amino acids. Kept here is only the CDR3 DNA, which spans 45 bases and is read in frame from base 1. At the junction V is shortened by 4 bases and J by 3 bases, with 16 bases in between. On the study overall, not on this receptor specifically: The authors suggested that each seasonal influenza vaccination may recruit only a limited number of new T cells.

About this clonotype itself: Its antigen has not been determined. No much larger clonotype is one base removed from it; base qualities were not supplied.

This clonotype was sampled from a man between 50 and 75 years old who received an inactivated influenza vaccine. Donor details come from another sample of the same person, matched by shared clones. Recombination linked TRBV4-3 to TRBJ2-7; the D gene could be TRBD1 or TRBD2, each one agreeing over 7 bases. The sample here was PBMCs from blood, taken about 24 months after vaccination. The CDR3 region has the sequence CASSLQDREGYEQYF. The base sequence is TGCGCCAGCAGCCTACAAGACAGGGAGGGCTACGAGCAGTACTTC.